Shown below are 22 T cell receptor beta chains from a single sample sequenced in a study of blood T cells in healthy people across ages. A second PCR, run for about 7 to 11 cycles, used a sample-barcoded 5' primer plus a J-beta primer mix. One entry per CDR3 protein, called by TCRdb with MiXCR from the 5' RACE reads. The data hold 650,000 or so distinct CDR3 sequences, with roughly half observed a single time. Sequenced: blood. These receptors all stem from a woman over 75 in good health.

The CDR3 protein is CASSDGGANQETQYF. The CDR3, as DNA: TGCGCCAGCAGTGACGGGGGGGCAAACCAAGAGACCCAGTACTTC. This chain uses TRBV10-2 with TRBJ2-5, with 8 bases aligning to TRBD2. The CDR3 sequence is 15 residues long. Germline V gene data show CDR1 as WSHSY and CDR2 as SAAADI. Trimming cost V 3 bases and J 0 bases; bases outside gene matches: 3.

This chain links TRBV28 with TRBJ2-2, with D unclear. V lost 6 bases and J 4 bases, leaving 15 bases between the germline ends. This CDR3 is built from 15 residues. Germline V lookup: CDR1 MDHEN, CDR2 SYDVKM. The CDR3 sequence: CASSRIKVGTGELFF. The CDR3 region has the DNA TGTGCCAGCAGCCGGATAAAGGTAGGCACCGGGGAGCTGTTTTTT.

The rearrangement joins TRBV3-1 to TRBJ1-2; 10 bases are shared with TRBD1. The germline V gene encodes CDR1 LGHDT and CDR2 YNNKEL (reference sequence). After removal of 3 bases from V and 4 bases from J, the junction contained 5 bases not matched to a gene. The CDR3 has 15 residues. The CDR3 DNA reads as TGTGCCAGCAGCCAGGCCGGGACAGGGGTCTATGGCTACACCTTC. Residues: CASSQAGTGVYGYTF.

The J gene is TRBJ2-5, the V gene TRBV25-1; D not certain. The germline CDR1 and CDR2 sequences are MGHDK and SYGVNS. Trimming took off 4 bases at V and 7 bases at J, with 7 bases between the two ends. The CDR3 sequence is 11 residues long. Written as DNA, the CDR3 is TGTGCCAGCAGTGTTTCCGGGACCCAGTACTTC. It specifies CASSVSGTQYF.

This chain joins TRBV10-3 and TRBJ2-3; no clear D gene. V was pared by 0 bases and J by 2 bases, with 3 bases between. This CDR3 spans 13 amino acids. Germline V gene lookup returns CDR1 ENHRY and CDR2 SYGVKD. CDR3 sequence reads: CAISESNTDTQYF. The CDR3 DNA follows: TGTGCCATCAGTGAGTCGAACACAGATACGCAGTATTTT.

The rearrangement links TRBV10-1 to TRBJ1-1; D unclear. CDR1 is WNHNN and CDR2 is SYGVQD in the germline V gene (reference sequence). V was shortened by 8 bases and J by 1 base, with 11 bases between the two germline ends. This CDR3 has 13 amino acids. The CDR3 loop reads CASAAETNTEAFF. Written as DNA, the CDR3 is TGCGCCAGCGCTGCAGAGACGAACACTGAAGCTTTCTTT.

The chain joins TRBV19 to TRBJ2-7; the match to TRBD2 covers 10 bases. Germline CDR1 and CDR2: LNHDA and SQIVND (reference sequence). Trimming took 7 bases from V and 7 from J; bases not matched to a gene: 13. CDR3 length: 15 residues. CDR3 loop: CASKRLAGVGNEQYF. Written as DNA, the CDR3 is TGTGCCAGTAAAAGGCTAGCGGGAGTGGGCAATGAGCAGTACTTC.

The chain links TRBV12-3 or TRBV12-4 to TRBJ2-4, with D uncertain. The CDR3 runs 18 residues. V was clipped by 3 bases and J by 1 base, with 19 bases between them. CDR3 region: CASSFLVGKSAAKNIQYF. The CDR3 DNA is TGTGCCAGCAGTTTCCTCGTGGGGAAGAGCGCGGCCAAAAACATTCAGTACTTC.

V gene TRBV29-1 combines with J gene TRBJ2-3; D may match TRBD1 or TRBD2 (6 bases each). Germline V CDR1 and CDR2: SQVTM, ANQGSEA. The V end was cut by 7 bases, the J end by 3 bases, with 14 bases between. This CDR3 region has 13 residues. The CDR3 nucleotides read TGCAGCGCCTACAGGGCGGGAACAGATACGCAGTATTTT. This codes for CSAYRAGTDTQYF.

The chain recombines TRBV20-1 with TRBJ2-3; 7 bases map to TRBD2. The CDR3 extends over 14 amino acids. V was clipped by 5 bases and J by 0 bases; unmatched bases: 5. Looked up from germline, CDR1 is DFQATT and CDR2 is SNEGSKA (reference sequence). The CDR3 spells CSALPSGSTDTQYF. Here the CDR3 DNA reads TGCAGTGCTCTCCCTAGCGGTAGCACAGATACGCAGTATTTT.

This clonotype was found a few times. This rearrangement joins TRBV9 to TRBJ2-1, with D unresolved. Trimming shortened V by 3 bases and J by 7 bases, and 11 bases separated the two germline ends. CDR1 and CDR2 (germline): SGDLS, YYNGEE. The CDR3 sequence is 13 residues long. In nucleotides, the CDR3 is TGTGCCAGCAGCGGAGTAGGCGGTAATGAGCAGTTCTTC. Its protein is CASSGVGGNEQFF. Full variable domain (outside the CDR3, taken from reference TRBV9 and TRBJ2-1): DSGVTQTPKHLITATGQRVTLRCSPRSGDLSVYWYQQSLDQGLQFLIQYYNGEERAKGNILERFSAQQFPDLHSELNLSSLELGDSALYFCASSGVGGNEQFFGPGTRLTVL.

This clonotype was seen at least ten times. The V gene is TRBV7-8, the J gene TRBJ2-3; 9 bases align to TRBD2. Germline CDR1 reads SGHVS; CDR2 reads FQNEAQ. The CDR3 totals 17 residues. J was trimmed by 5 bases and V by 4 bases; bases with no gene match: 13. The CDR3 DNA is TGTGCCAGCAGCTCCCGATGGGTAGCGGGAGTCAGAGATACGCAGTATTTT. Its protein product is CASSSRWVAGVRDTQYF.

This clonotype was counted ten times or more. The genes are TRBV29-1 and TRBJ2-1; a weak D match, TRBD2 (5 bases). Looked up from germline, CDR1 is SQVTM and CDR2 is ANQGSEA. V was trimmed by 2 bases and J by 3 bases, leaving 11 bases between them. The CDR3 length is 14 residues. The CDR3 loop reads CSVELLGSYNEQFF. CDR3 DNA sequence: TGCAGCGTTGAATTGTTGGGGAGCTACAATGAGCAGTTCTTC.

At least ten counts were recorded for this clonotype. The chain carries TRBV13 and TRBJ2-1; 11 bases line up with TRBD2. The J segment lost 8 bases and the V segment lost 0 bases, leaving 9 bases of the junction unmatched. The CDR3 is 17 residues long. Germline V lookup: CDR1 PRHDT, CDR2 FYEKMQ (reference sequence). The chain's CDR3 is CASSLGTLASGGYEQFF. CDR3 in DNA: TGTGCCAGCAGCTTAGGAACGTTGGCTAGCGGGGGGTATGAGCAGTTCTTC.

This clonotype was seen more than once but under ten times. This chain uses TRBV12-3 or TRBV12-4 with TRBJ2-5, with D possibly matching TRBD1 (5 bases). The CDR3 runs to 16 residues. V dropped 5 bases and J dropped 4 bases, with 20 bases sitting between them. CDR3 residues: CASSPPLKGLRETQYF. Written as DNA, the CDR3 is TGTGCCAGCAGTCCCCCTCTTAAGGGGCTCCGAGAGACCCAGTACTTC.

This clonotype was counted once. J is TRBJ2-1 and V is TRBV7-2; D unresolved. The CDR3 has 14 amino acids. V was shortened by 1 base and J by 6 bases, with 10 bases between the two germline ends. CDR1 SGHTA and CDR2 FQGNSA come from the germline V gene. The CDR3 reads CASSLDGSINEQFF. Here the CDR3 DNA reads TGTGCCAGCAGCTTAGACGGGTCCATCAATGAGCAGTTCTTC.

This clonotype was counted at least ten times. This chain joins TRBV24-1 and TRBJ2-7; 7 bases fit TRBD1. Germline loops: CDR1 KGHDR, CDR2 SFDVKD. There are 15 residues in the CDR3. V lost 5 bases and J lost 2; bases outside the gene matches: 8. The CDR3 spells CATSVGDSRPYEQYF. The DNA of the CDR3 is TGTGCCACCAGTGTAGGGGACAGTCGCCCCTACGAGCAGTACTTC.

The chain is built from TRBV7-2 and TRBJ1-6, with D uncertain. Trimming shortened V by 1 base and J by 6 bases, and 10 bases separated the two germline ends. Germline V gives CDR1 SGHTA, CDR2 FQGNSA. This CDR3 comprises 15 residues. CDR3 coding DNA: TGTGCCAGCAGCTTAGTGAGGGTTTCTAATTCACCCCTCCACTTT. Translating it yields CASSLVRVSNSPLHF. Filled out from reference TRBV7-2 and TRBJ1-6, the complete variable domain reads GAGVSQSPSNKVTEKGKDVELRCDPISGHTALYWYRQSLGQGLEFLIYFQGNSAPDKSGLPSDRFSAERTGGSVSTLTIQRTQQEDSAVYLCASSLVRVSNSPLHFGNGTRLTVT.

This clonotype has more than one count but fewer than ten. CDR3 DNA sequence: TGTGCCAGCAGACCAAGGACCGTTAGAAACAATGAGCAGTTCTTC. It encodes CASRPRTVRNNEQFF. The chain has TRBV12-3 or TRBV12-4 and TRBJ2-1; no clear D. The CDR3 length is 15 residues. V lost 6 bases to trimming and J lost 5 bases, with 17 bases between them.

This clonotype was counted ten times or more. V usage is TRBV20-1 and J usage is TRBJ2-5; no reliable D call. CDR1 and CDR2 (germline): DFQATT, SNEGSKA (reference sequence). This CDR3 spans 11 amino acids. Trimming took 0 bases from V and 9 from J, leaving 8 bases between them. The CDR3 is CSARDGRPQYF. Written as DNA, the CDR3 is TGCAGTGCTAGAGATGGAAGGCCCCAGTACTTC.

The chain employs TRBV6-1 and TRBJ2-5, with TRBD1 as a possible D gene (5 bases). Gene TRBJ2-7 matches the end of the DNA better, so the J call may be wrong. From germline, CDR1 is MNHNS and CDR2 SASEGT. The CDR3 totals 19 residues. Here the CDR3 DNA reads TGTGCCAGCAGTGAAGCACGGTTATGGATGGAATCAGGGTACTACGAGCAGTACTTC. Its translation is CASSEARLWMESGYYEQYF.

V is TRBV14 and J is TRBJ2-1; D uncertain. V dropped 0 bases and J dropped 11 bases, with 8 bases sitting between them. CDR1 is SGHDN and CDR2 is FVKESK in the germline V gene. The CDR3 runs 12 residues. CDR3 nucleotides: TGTGCCAGCAGCCAAGAGGTCCCCCAGCAGTTCTTC. Its translation: CASSQEVPQQFF.